This T cell receptor (beta chain) is drawn from a study of regulatory T cells in long-lasting Graves disease. Study outcomes and limitations: In persistent patients, shared public clonotypes (about 2,800) outnumbered those in new patients (around 1,000). Persistent disease showed a preference for TRBV28, TRBJ1-2 and TRBJ2-5.

As to time point: persistent/refractory GD, antithyroid drugs over 5 years with positive TRAb. Extracted PBMC RNA gave rise to the TCR library. Patient provenance is recorded as an endocrinology department in Xi'an, China. Arm-PCR of CDR3 regions with iRepertoire HTBI primers generated TCR beta libraries. MiXCR, run by TCRdb on the multiplex PCR reads, gives a single entry per CDR3 protein. The repertoire holds some 330,000 distinct CDR3 sequences, with roughly 25% as singletons. This clonotype turned up a few times. Antigen unknown. In germline, CDR1 is LNHDA, CDR2 SQIVND (reference sequence). The V gene lost 3 bases and the J gene lost 7 bases, with 19 bases spanning the gap. The CDR3 is made up of 15 amino acids.

V usage is TRBV19 and J usage is TRBJ2-7, with D possibly matching TRBD2 (5 bases). The source material was peripheral blood mononuclear cells (PBMCs), sampled when the disease was refractory, from a patient treated with antithyroid drugs. The source of this sequence is a woman aged 35 to 49 with Graves disease. The CDR3 reads CASSIGVPPVREQYF. The CDR3 DNA follows: TGTGCCAGTAGTATCGGGGTTCCCCCGGTCCGGGAGCAGTACTTC.